Each of the 20 T cell receptor beta chains below was sequenced from the same sample in a study of T cell changes during pregnancy in multiple sclerosis (dated by TCRdb to between 2018 and 2021). Library prep was done by the immunoSEQ multiplex PCR assay. TCRdb re-hosts the immuneACCESS table, in-frame sequences only. Its copies lack some clones; in the studies checked, an unresolved V gene accounts for under half of them, and the cause for the rest is not known. Across this sample there are 20,000 to 25,000 clones, with roughly nine tenths seen only once. The ten largest clones add up to approximately 0.63% of the sample. Sequences were derived from CD4+ T cells from peripheral blood mononuclear cells, sampled after pregnancy. The receptors come from a female donor in good health, enrolled as a control in a pregnancy study.

The V call is TRBV28, the J call TRBJ2-2; D remains unclear. Germline V gene lookup returns CDR1 MDHEN and CDR2 SYDVKM. V gave up 1 base and J gave up 4 bases, with 13 bases separating them. This CDR3 spans 16 amino acids. The CDR3 region is CASSLSQKRSTGELFF. In DNA form, the CDR3 reads TGTGCCAGCAGTTTATCCCAAAAGCGTAGCACCGGGGAGCTGTTTTTT. The complete variable domain, with remaining parts taken from reference TRBV28 and TRBJ2-2, reads DVKVTQSSRYLVKRTGEKVFLECVQDMDHENMFWYRQDPGLGLRLIYFSYDVKMKEKGDIPEGYSVSREKKERFSLILESASTNQTSMYLCASSLSQKRSTGELFFGEGSRLTVL.

The rearrangement links TRBV2 to TRBJ2-7; tentative D call: TRBD1 (6 bases). Germline loops: CDR1 SNHLY, CDR2 FYNNEI. Trimming cost V 2 bases and J 5 bases, with 13 bases left between them. The CDR3 consists of 14 residues. CDR3 sequence: CASSEMGPGDEQYF. Written as DNA, the CDR3 is TGTGCCAGCAGTGAAATGGGGCCAGGGGACGAGCAGTACTTC.

This clone occurred once. CDR3 region: CASKGGGLVNTEAFF. The CDR3 DNA is TGTGCCAGTAAAGGGGGGGGCCTAGTGAACACTGAAGCTTTCTTT. This rearrangement joins TRBV19 to TRBJ1-1, with D perhaps matching TRBD1 (6 bases). CDR1 LNHDA and CDR2 SQIVND come from the germline V gene (reference sequence). CDR3 length: 15 residues. Trimming removed 7 bases from V and 0 bases from J, with 15 bases in between.

J is TRBJ2-7 and V is TRBV7-2, with unresolved D. The CDR3 length is 15 residues. V lost 5 bases to trimming and J lost 0 bases, with 14 bases between them. Germline assignment: CDR1 SGHTA and CDR2 FQGNSA. The CDR3 loop reads CASSPPSISSYEQYF. As DNA, the CDR3 is TGTGCCAGCAGCCCGCCCTCTATAAGCTCCTACGAGCAGTACTTC.

Written as DNA, the CDR3 is TGTGCCAGTTCGGGACTAGCAGAAGAGACCCAGTACTTC. It translates to CASSGLAEETQYF. V usage is TRBV2 and J usage is TRBJ2-5; 9 bases agree with TRBD2. Trimming cost V 9 bases and J 3 bases; bases outside gene matches: 5. Germline lookup yields CDR1 SNHLY and CDR2 FYNNEI. The CDR3 consists of 13 residues. Complete variable domain (other parts from reference TRBV2 and TRBJ2-5): EPEVTQTPSHQVTQMGQEVILRCVPISNHLYFYWYRQILGQKVEFLVSFYNNEISEKSEIFDDQFSVERPDGSNFTLKIRSTKLEDSAMYFCASSGLAEETQYFGPGTRLLVL.

The gene calls are TRBV7-9 and TRBJ2-2; no clear D gene. V was pared by 5 bases and J by 4 bases, with 14 bases between. Per germline, CDR1 SEHNR and CDR2 FQNEAQ (reference sequence). The CDR3 totals 15 residues. The CDR3 DNA reads TGTGCCAGCAGCCCCTCCCCCTGGCCCACCGGGGAGCTGTTTTTT. As protein: CASSPSPWPTGELFF. Using reference TRBV7-9 and TRBJ2-2 for the parts outside the CDR3, the full variable domain is DTGVSQNPRHKITKRGQNVTFRCDPISEHNRLYWYRQTLGQGPEFLTYFQNEAQLEKSRLLSDRFSAERPKGSFSTLEIQRTEQGDSAMYLCASSPSPWPTGELFFGEGSRLTVL.

The DNA of the CDR3 is TGTGCCAGCAGCTTAGCCGGTCGGGGACAAGAGACCCAGTACTTC. It encodes CASSLAGRGQETQYF. This rearrangement joins TRBV7-3 to TRBJ2-5; maybe TRBD2 (5 bases). V lost 2 bases and J lost 2, with 12 bases in between. This CDR3 comprises 15 residues. Germline CDR1 and CDR2: SGHTA and FQGTGA.

The genes are TRBV5-1 and TRBJ2-3; 7 bases line up with TRBD1. CDR1 is SGHRS, CDR2 YFSETQ, per germline. CDR3 length: 19 residues. The V gene end was trimmed by 4 bases and the J gene end by 2 bases; junction bases not matched to a gene: 19. The chain's CDR3 is CASSPPPDRERLHTDTQYF. CDR3 nucleotide sequence: TGCGCCAGCAGCCCCCCCCCTGACAGGGAAAGGTTACACACAGATACGCAGTATTTT.

This chain links TRBV9 with TRBJ2-1; D possibly corresponds to TRBD2 (6 bases). The V end was cut by 5 bases, the J end by 0 bases, with 12 bases between. CDR3 length equals 15 residues. Germline V gene sequence: CDR1 SGDLS, CDR2 YYNGEE. For the CDR3, the DNA is TGTGCCAGCAGTGCCGGGAGTCTCTCCTACAATGAGCAGTTCTTC. This gives the protein CASSAGSLSYNEQFF.

Comments on this clone: One end of the junction varies from germline; a read error may be responsible. The V and J genes are TRBV5-8 and TRBJ2-7, with a weak D call TRBD1 (5 bases). Per the germline V gene, CDR1 is SGHTS and CDR2 is YDEGEE. CDR3 size: 12 residues. Written as DNA, the CDR3 is TGTGCCAGCAGCTTGGGCACAGGATACTCGAACTTC. The encoded protein is CASSLGTGYSNF. Full variable domain (missing parts from reference TRBV5-8 and TRBJ2-7): EAGVTQSPTHLIKTRGQQATLRCSPISGHTSVYWYQQALGLGLQFLLWYDEGEERNRGNFPPRFSGRQFPNYSSELNVNALELEDSALYLCASSLGTGYSNFGPGTRLTVT.

The chain carries TRBV29-1 and TRBJ2-3; the D gene is possibly TRBD2 (6 bases). The length of the CDR3 is 13 residues. Trimming stripped 4 bases from V and 0 bases from J, with 8 bases between. Germline CDR1 and CDR2: SQVTM and ANQGSEA. The DNA of the CDR3 is TGCAGCGTTGGGGCGGGGAGCACAGATACGCAGTATTTT. This encodes CSVGAGSTDTQYF.

CDR3 sequence (DNA): TGTGCCAGCAGCTCGACAGGGACTGGAAACACCATATATTTT. Its translation is CASSSTGTGNTIYF. The genes are TRBV11-2 and TRBJ1-3; 7 bases are a match to TRBD1. The ends lost 4 bases at V and 2 bases at J; junction bases unmatched: 2. The CDR3 covers 14 residues. Germline CDR1 SGHAT, CDR2 FQNNGV.

This chain connects TRBV19 to TRBJ2-5, with D hard to call. Deletions cut 9 bases from V and 5 bases from J, with 13 bases between. The germline V gene encodes CDR1 LNHDA and CDR2 SQIVND (reference sequence). The CDR3 contains 12 residues. Here the CDR3 DNA reads TGTGCCAGCCCCCGAGTCTTGGAGACCCAGTACTTC. This gives the protein CASPRVLETQYF. The variable domain in full, with the rest retrieved from reference TRBV19 and TRBJ2-5, is DGGITQSPKYLFRKEGQNVTLSCEQNLNHDAMYWYRQDPGQGLRLIYYSQIVNDFQKGDIAEGYSVSREKKESFPLTVTSAQKNPTAFYLCASPRVLETQYFGPGTRLLVL.

V gene TRBV5-4 combines with J gene TRBJ2-5; TRBD2 agrees at 16 bases. This CDR3 spans 18 amino acids. V lost 7 bases and J lost 4; bases outside the gene matches: 13. From germline, CDR1 is SGHNT and CDR2 YYREEE (reference sequence). CDR3 loop: CASRRTGTSGRGGETQYF. The CDR3, as DNA: TGTGCCAGCCGACGAACCGGGACTAGCGGGAGGGGAGGAGAGACCCAGTACTTC.

This clone was recorded only once. The CDR3 region has the DNA TGTGCCAGCACCCAGGGGGGAAACTATGGCTACACCTTC. Encoded protein: CASTQGGNYGYTF. The V gene is TRBV6-6, the J gene TRBJ1-2, with TRBD1 matching over 7 bases. Per germline, CDR1 MNHNY and CDR2 SVGAGI (reference sequence). V lost 7 bases and J lost 2; bases outside the gene matches: 4. This CDR3 is built from 13 residues.

The gene calls are TRBV19 and TRBJ1-2; D is undetermined. Trimming shortened V by 5 bases and J by 2 bases, and 9 bases separated the two germline ends. Germline CDR1 is LNHDA and CDR2 is SQIVND (reference sequence). The CDR3 is 13 residues long. As DNA, the CDR3 is TGTGCCAGTAGTCTTTCAGAAAACTATGGCTACACCTTC. Its protein product is CASSLSENYGYTF.

This sequence joins TRBV19 and TRBJ1-5; possible D gene TRBD1, 5 bases. Germline loops: CDR1 LNHDA, CDR2 SQIVND (reference sequence). Trimming removed 5 bases from V and 0 bases from J, with 11 bases in between. This CDR3 has 15 residues. The CDR3 protein is CASSGGVYSNQPQHF. The CDR3 DNA sequence: TGTGCCAGTAGTGGGGGGGTCTATAGCAATCAGCCCCAGCATTTT.

The rearrangement links TRBV19 to TRBJ1-2; 8 nucleotides align to TRBD1. Trimming cost V 7 bases and J 4 bases; bases outside gene matches: 20. CDR1 and CDR2 from the germline V gene are LNHDA and SQIVND (reference sequence). This CDR3 region has 18 residues. For the CDR3, the DNA is TGTGCCAGTACTCCTGTCCCCCTACAGGGGGGCGCACGCTATGGCTACACCTTC. Its protein product is CASTPVPLQGGARYGYTF.

About this clone itself: A read error may produce the germline difference seen at one junction end. The rearrangement joins TRBV19 to TRBJ1-1; possible D gene TRBD1, 5 bases. The CDR3 has 15 amino acids. Germline V lookup: CDR1 LNHDA, CDR2 SQIVND (reference sequence). CDR3 DNA sequence: TGTGCCAGTAGAATAGATCGCCAGGGCTTGGCTGAAGCTTTCTTT. Its translation is CASRIDRQGLAEAFF.

V and J are TRBV7-2 and TRBJ1-5, with 7 nucleotides matching TRBD1. Germline values: CDR1 SGHTA, CDR2 FQGNSA. The CDR3 has 15 amino acids. V shed 1 base, J shed 1 base, and the junction held 1 base outside the gene matches. The CDR3: CASSLEQGSNQPQHF. For the CDR3, the DNA is TGTGCCAGCAGCTTAGAACAGGGGAGCAATCAGCCCCAGCATTTT. The full variable domain, in which reference TRBV7-2 and TRBJ1-5 provide the parts outside the CDR3, is GAGVSQSPSNKVTEKGKDVELRCDPISGHTALYWYRQSLGQGLEFLIYFQGNSAPDKSGLPSDRFSAERTGGSVSTLTIQRTQQEDSAVYLCASSLEQGSNQPQHFGDGTRLSIL.